This T cell receptor beta chain is from a study of T cell clones after liver transplantation. Profiling relied on immunoSEQ multiplex PCR, and the TCRdb table lists in-frame clones only, not all of them. The sample has about 60,000 clones, about 64% seen once. CDR1 is SNHLY, CDR2 FYNNEI, per germline. This CDR3 is built from 18 residues. V lost 3 bases, J lost 0 bases, and 8 bases stayed unmatched. This chain links TRBV2 with TRBJ2-6; 7 bases align to TRBD2. Sample: CD4+ T cells from blood, taken before liver transplant. This TCR was sampled from a human donor who received a liver transplant. CDR3 region: CASSDGLAANSGANVLTF. In nucleotides, the CDR3 is TGTGCCAGCAGTGACGGGCTAGCGGCGAACTCTGGGGCCAACGTCCTGACTTTC.